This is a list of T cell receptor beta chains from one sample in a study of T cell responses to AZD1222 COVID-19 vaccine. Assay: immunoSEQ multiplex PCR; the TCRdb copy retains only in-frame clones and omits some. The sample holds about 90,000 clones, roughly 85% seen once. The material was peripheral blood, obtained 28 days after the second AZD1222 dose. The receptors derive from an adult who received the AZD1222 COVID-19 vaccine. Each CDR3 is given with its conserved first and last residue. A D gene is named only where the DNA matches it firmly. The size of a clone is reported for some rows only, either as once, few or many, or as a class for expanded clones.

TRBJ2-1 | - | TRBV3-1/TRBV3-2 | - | CASSQGTSTRGNEQFF | TGTGCCAGCAGCCAAGGAACTTCCACTAGGGGCAATGAGCAGTTCTTC
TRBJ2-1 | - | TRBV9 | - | CASSRGPTPNNEQFF | TGTGCCAGCAGCCGAGGACCCACCCCCAACAATGAGCAGTTCTTC
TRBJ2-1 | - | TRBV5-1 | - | CASSALTGKSSNEQFF | TGCGCCAGCAGCGCATTAACAGGGAAGAGTAGCAATGAGCAGTTCTTC
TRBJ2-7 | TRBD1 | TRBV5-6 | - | CASTSRDSTYEQYF | TGTGCCAGCACCTCCCGGGACAGTACCTACGAGCAGTACTTC
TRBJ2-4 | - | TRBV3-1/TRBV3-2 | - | CASSQGFSGPKNIQYF | TGTGCCAGCAGCCAAGGGTTTAGCGGACCCAAAAACATTCAGTACTTC
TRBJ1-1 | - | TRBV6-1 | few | CASSEPGGLVTEAFF | TGTGCCAGCAGTGAGCCGGGAGGGTTAGTCACTGAAGCTTTCTTT
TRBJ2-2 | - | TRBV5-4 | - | CASSLDFTNTGELFF | TGTGCCAGCAGCTTGGACTTTACGAACACCGGGGAGCTGTTTTTT
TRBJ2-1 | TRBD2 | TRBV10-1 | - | CASSPSGGATRNEQFF | TGCGCCAGCAGTCCTAGCGGGGGGGCCACGCGCAATGAGCAGTTCTTC
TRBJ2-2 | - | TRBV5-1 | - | CASSGGEATGELFF | TGCGCCAGCAGTGGAGGGGAGGCAACCGGGGAGCTGTTTTTT
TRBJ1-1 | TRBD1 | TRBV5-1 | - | CASSPQNTGGTEAFF | TGCGCCAGCAGCCCGCAGAACACAGGGGGCACTGAAGCTTTCTTT
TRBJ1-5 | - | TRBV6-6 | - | CASTMRGSNQPQHF | TGTGCCAGCACCATGAGGGGAAGTAATCAGCCCCAGCATTTT
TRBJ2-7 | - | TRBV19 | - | CASISPGSYEQYF | TGTGCCAGTATTTCCCCGGGATCCTACGAGCAGTACTTC
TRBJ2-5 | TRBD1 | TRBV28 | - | CASSLGTGKETQYF | TGTGCCAGCAGTTTAGGGACAGGGAAAGAGACCCAGTACTTC
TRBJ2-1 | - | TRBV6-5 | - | CASSYSDQVVAQFF | TGTGCCAGCAGTTACTCTGACCAGGTGGTTGCGCAGTTCTTC
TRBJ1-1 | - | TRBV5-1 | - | CASSPGSGYEAFF | TGCGCCAGCAGCCCGGGCTCAGGGTATGAAGCTTTCTTT
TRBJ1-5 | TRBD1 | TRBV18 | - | CASSSDRPSNQPQHF | TGTGCCAGCTCATCGGACAGGCCCAGCAATCAGCCCCAGCATTTT
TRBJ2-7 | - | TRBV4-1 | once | CASRKLADLGEQYF | TGCGCCAGCCGCAAACTAGCCGATCTCGGCGAGCAGTACTTC
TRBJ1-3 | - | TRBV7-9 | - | CASSSGSVSSGNTIYF | TGTGCCAGCAGCTCCGGATCCGTAAGCTCTGGAAACACCATATATTTT
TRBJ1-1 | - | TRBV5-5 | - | CASSLVGSNTEAFF | TGTGCCAGCAGCTTGGTAGGATCGAACACTGAAGCTTTCTTT
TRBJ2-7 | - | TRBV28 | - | CASRLNREQYF | TGTGCCAGCAGGCTTAATCGGGAGCAGTACTTC
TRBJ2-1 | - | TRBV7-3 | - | CASSPRGSYNEQFF | TGTGCCAGCAGCCCGCGAGGATCCTACAATGAGCAGTTCTTC
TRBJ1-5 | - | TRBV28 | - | CASSLSSGLGFQPQHF | TGTGCCAGCAGTTTATCTTCAGGGTTGGGATTTCAGCCCCAGCATTTT